The 25 T cell receptor beta chains reported below all come from one sample, sequenced in a study of blood T cell repertoires in COVID-19. The repertoire was sequenced with immunoSEQ multiplex PCR; TCRdb's copy has only in-frame clones and lacks some. The table has 50,000 to 65,000 clones, roughly two thirds seen once. Sequences were obtained from PBMCs or T cells enriched from blood (not recorded which). The source is a woman aged 60-70 years who had been exposed to COVID-19.

Only a few counts were recorded for this clone. This chain connects TRBV29-1 to TRBJ2-2; the match to TRBD2 covers 7 bases. CDR3 length: 13 amino acids. The trim removed 6 bases at V and 4 bases at J, leaving 5 bases unmatched. The germline V gene has CDR1 SQVTM and CDR2 ANQGSEA. CDR3 bases: TGCAGCGTGCGGACTAGTTCCACCGGGGAGCTGTTTTTT. Translating gives CSVRTSSTGELFF.

A few counts support this clone. This rearrangement joins TRBV7-2 to TRBJ2-6, with 7 bases matching TRBD1. CDR3 size: 17 residues. The germline CDR1 and CDR2 sequences are SGHTA and FQGNSA. The junction had 7 bases not matched to a gene; V was cut back by 5 bases and J by 0 bases. The CDR3 DNA is TGTGCCAGCAGCCCTAGGGGACAGCTCTCTGGGGCCAACGTCCTGACTTTC. This gives the protein CASSPRGQLSGANVLTF.

V and J are TRBV18 and TRBJ2-1; TRBD1 might be the D (5 bases). The CDR3 covers 13 residues. V was trimmed by 5 bases and J by 3 bases, leaving 8 bases between them. The V gene's germline CDR1 is KGHSH and CDR2 LQKENI. As DNA, the CDR3 is TGTGCCAGCTCAAAGGACAACTACAATGAGCAGTTCTTC. Translated, it gives CASSKDNYNEQFF.

V is TRBV11-2 and J is TRBJ1-6, with D perhaps matching TRBD1 (6 bases). The CDR3 loop spans 18 amino acids. Trimming removed 3 bases from V and 0 bases from J, with 15 bases in between. Germline CDR1 and CDR2: SGHAT and FQNNGV. The CDR3 loop reads CASSLGAPTSSYNSPLHF. CDR3 DNA sequence: TGTGCCAGCAGCTTGGGGGCACCTACGAGCTCCTATAATTCACCCCTCCACTTT.

This rearrangement joins TRBV7-2 to TRBJ2-2; D perhaps matches TRBD2 (5 bases). Trimming stripped 2 bases from V and 6 bases from J, with 7 bases between. This CDR3 contains 13 residues. Germline V lookup: CDR1 SGHTA, CDR2 FQGNSA. Here the CDR3 reads CASSLTRAGELFF. The CDR3 DNA reads as TGTGCCAGCAGCTTAACTAGGGCCGGGGAGCTGTTTTTT. The variable domain in full, with the rest retrieved from reference TRBV7-2 and TRBJ2-2, is GAGVSQSPSNKVTEKGKDVELRCDPISGHTALYWYRQSLGQGLEFLIYFQGNSAPDKSGLPSDRFSAERTGGSVSTLTIQRTQQEDSAVYLCASSLTRAGELFFGEGSRLTVL.

This chain links TRBV6-2 or TRBV6-3 with TRBJ1-6; 7 bases map to TRBD1. The J segment lost 7 bases and the V segment lost 6 bases, leaving 9 bases of the junction unmatched. The germline V gene encodes CDR1 MNHEY and CDR2 SVGEGT. The CDR3 extends over 15 amino acids. Here the CDR3 reads CASSQLRTGNSPLHF. CDR3 in DNA: TGTGCCAGCAGCCAACTCCGGACAGGCAATTCACCCCTCCACTTT.

The chain uses TRBV5-1 and TRBJ1-5; 8 bases map to TRBD1. Per the germline V gene, CDR1 is SGHRS and CDR2 is YFSETQ. This CDR3 is built from 15 residues. V lost 5 bases and J lost 0; bases outside the gene matches: 4. The CDR3 DNA sequence: TGCGCCAGCAGTCAGACAGGGGATAGCAATCAGCCCCAGCATTTT. Translation gives CASSQTGDSNQPQHF.

In this sample, this clone turned up many times. This rearrangement joins TRBV5-1 to TRBJ2-7; 11 nucleotides match TRBD2. V dropped 4 bases and J dropped 3; count of bases not matched to a gene: 3. Looked up from germline, CDR1 is SGHRS and CDR2 is YFSETQ. This CDR3 comprises 14 residues. The CDR3 coding sequence is TGCGCCAGCAGCCCCCTAGCGGGAGGCTACGAGCAGTACTTC. It translates to CASSPLAGGYEQYF.

The genes are TRBV15 and TRBJ2-3, with a weak D call TRBD2 (5 bases). V shed 0 bases and J shed 0 bases, with 10 bases lying between them. The length of the CDR3 is 16 residues. CDR1 LNHNV and CDR2 YYDKDF come from the germline V gene (reference sequence). CDR3 protein: CATSREAQRSTDTQYF. CDR3 DNA sequence: TGTGCCACCAGCAGAGAGGCCCAGCGGAGCACAGATACGCAGTATTTT.

The CDR3 DNA reads as TGTGCCAGCAGCCAAGATCTATGGACAGGGAACAAGTTTTTT. Translation: CASSQDLWTGNKFF. The chain carries TRBV3-1 (or the pseudogene TRBV3-2) and TRBJ1-4, with 8 bases that match TRBD1. Germline V gene sequence: CDR1 LGHDT, CDR2 YNNKEL (reference sequence). CDR3 length: 14 residues. V was pared by 0 bases and J by 16 bases, with 10 bases of the junction left unmatched.

The rearrangement joins TRBV3-1 (or the pseudogene TRBV3-2) to TRBJ1-6; 10 nucleotides match TRBD1. The V and J ends lost 4 bases and 7 bases, in that order; junction bases with no gene match: 1. CDR1 is LGHDT, CDR2 YNNKEL, per germline (reference sequence). This CDR3 contains 14 residues. This CDR3 reads CASSPGQGNSPLHF. CDR3 DNA sequence: TGTGCCAGCAGCCCGGGACAGGGGAATTCACCCCTCCACTTT.

The chain has TRBV13 and TRBJ1-1, with 8 bases matching TRBD1. Losses at the gene ends were 7 bases for V and 11 bases for J; bases not matched to a gene: 6. CDR1 and CDR2 (germline): PRHDT, FYEKMQ (reference sequence). This CDR3 has 11 amino acids. This CDR3 reads CASTDRVAAFF. CDR3 DNA sequence: TGTGCCAGCACGGACAGGGTTGCTGCTTTCTTT.

The chain has TRBV2 and TRBJ2-5; the match to TRBD1 covers 11 bases. This CDR3 region has 14 residues. Germline V lookup: CDR1 SNHLY, CDR2 FYNNEI. V lost 6 bases to trimming and J lost 4 bases; unmatched junction nucleotides: 4. The CDR3 sequence is CASSRDRGAETQYF. The CDR3 DNA reads as TGTGCCAGCAGCCGGGACAGGGGGGCAGAGACCCAGTACTTC.

The rearrangement uses TRBV11-2 and TRBJ2-5, with D possibly matching TRBD2 (5 bases). Trimming took off 1 base at V and 4 bases at J, with 19 bases between the two ends. The V gene's germline CDR1 is SGHAT and CDR2 FQNNGV. The CDR3 is 17 amino acids. The CDR3 DNA sequence: TGTGCCAGCAGCTTAGGTCTCGGACTGTCGGTAGGAGAGACCCAGTACTTC. It codes for CASSLGLGLSVGETQYF.

The chain has TRBV28 and TRBJ2-5, with 9 nucleotides matching TRBD2. The CDR3 sequence is 15 residues long. J gave up 2 bases and V 5 bases, and 6 bases lay outside the gene matches. Germline CDR1 reads MDHEN; CDR2 reads SYDVKM. The CDR3 nucleotides read TGTGCCAGCAGTCCTCTAGCGGGAAGACAAGAGACCCAGTACTTC. This codes for CASSPLAGRQETQYF.

In DNA form, the CDR3 reads TGTGCCAGCAGCGTAGAAGCGAACACTGAAGCTTTCTTT. Translating it yields CASSVEANTEAFF. This chain connects TRBV9 to TRBJ1-1, with unresolved D. V shed 0 bases and J shed 1 base, with 4 bases lying between them. Per the germline V gene, CDR1 is SGDLS and CDR2 is YYNGEE. The CDR3 is 13 amino acids.

V gene TRBV15 combines with J gene TRBJ2-1; 7 bases line up with TRBD2. CDR3 length equals 18 residues. J was trimmed by 0 bases and V by 1 base; bases with no gene match: 9. Germline CDR1 and CDR2: LNHNV and YYDKDF (reference sequence). This chain's CDR3 is CATSRGASGWSSYNEQFF. The DNA of the CDR3 is TGTGCCACCAGCAGAGGGGCTAGCGGTTGGAGCTCCTACAATGAGCAGTTCTTC. The full variable domain, in which reference TRBV15 and TRBJ2-1 provide the parts outside the CDR3, is DAMVIQNPRYQVTQFGKPVTLSCSQTLNHNVMYWYQQKSSQAPKLLFHYYDKDFNNEADTPDNFQSRRPNTSFCFLDIRSPGLGDTAMYLCATSRGASGWSSYNEQFFGPGTRLTVL.

V is TRBV15 and J is TRBJ2-5, with 8 bases lining up with TRBD2. Germline CDR1 is LNHNV and CDR2 is YYDKDF (reference sequence). The CDR3 loop spans 14 amino acids. The V segment lost 5 bases and the J segment 1 base; nucleotides outside the gene matches: 3. For the CDR3, the DNA is TGTGCCACCAGCCTAGGACTAGCCCAAGAGACCCAGTACTTC. Translating it yields CATSLGLAQETQYF.

This chain connects TRBV19 to TRBJ2-1, with 12 bases identical to TRBD2. From germline, CDR1 is LNHDA and CDR2 SQIVND (reference sequence). The CDR3 is 15 amino acids. Trimming at V came to 10 bases and at J to 8 bases, leaving 12 bases not matched to a gene. The CDR3 sequence: CATSPGLAGWDEQFF. The CDR3 DNA reads as TGTGCCACCTCCCCCGGACTAGCGGGATGGGATGAGCAGTTCTTC.

This chain links TRBV5-1 with TRBJ1-1; 9 positions agree with TRBD1. Germline-derived CDR1 and CDR2 are SGHRS and YFSETQ. CDR3 size: 15 residues. With V trimmed by 4 bases and J by 1 base, 5 bases remained unmatched. Written as DNA, the CDR3 is TGCGCCAGCAGCAGGTCGGGACAGGGGAACACTGAAGCTTTCTTT. Protein product: CASSRSGQGNTEAFF.

V and J are TRBV19 and TRBJ1-1, with 7 bases identical to TRBD1. J lost 4 bases, V lost 7 bases, and 6 bases had no gene match. CDR1 LNHDA and CDR2 SQIVND come from the germline V gene (reference sequence). The CDR3 is 13 residues long. DNA for the CDR3: TGTGCCAGTAAAAAAGGGGACAGCACTGAAGCTTTCTTT. It specifies CASKKGDSTEAFF.

The V call is TRBV29-1, the J call TRBJ2-7; a possible D gene is TRBD1 (5 bases). CDR3 length equals 12 residues. V lost 4 bases and J 1 base, leaving 8 bases between the germline ends. Germline CDR1 is SQVTM and CDR2 is ANQGSEA. In nucleotides, the CDR3 is TGCAGCGTTGGACAGAATTCCTACGAGCAGTACTTC. Its protein product is CSVGQNSYEQYF.

The chain is built from TRBV28 and TRBJ1-3, with D perhaps TRBD1 (5 bases). CDR3 length: 13 residues. Germline V lookup: CDR1 MDHEN, CDR2 SYDVKM. The V end lost 1 base, the J end lost 6 bases, and 7 bases lay between the germline ends. The CDR3 sequence is CASSLSGLNTIYF. The CDR3 nucleotides are TGTGCCAGCAGTTTATCAGGGTTAAACACCATATATTTT.

This sequence joins TRBV6-5 and TRBJ2-3, with TRBD1 matching 7 bases. Germline assignment: CDR1 MNHEY and CDR2 SVGAGI. The trim removed 6 bases at V and 4 bases at J, leaving 7 bases unmatched. CDR3 length equals 14 residues. CDR3 protein: CASSSTGFPDTQYF. The CDR3, as DNA: TGTGCCAGCAGCTCGACAGGGTTCCCAGATACGCAGTATTTT.

The genes are TRBV7-8 and TRBJ2-7, with TRBD2 matching 7 bases. With 2 bases clipped from V and 1 base from J, the junction kept 8 bases outside the gene matches. The length of the CDR3 is 16 residues. Per the germline V gene, CDR1 is SGHVS and CDR2 is FQNEAQ. CDR3 loop: CASSLLERELSYEQYF. For the CDR3, the DNA is TGTGCCAGCAGCTTACTGGAGCGGGAACTATCCTACGAGCAGTACTTC.